This TCR beta chain was documented in a study of T cell changes during pregnancy in multiple sclerosis. The assay was immunoSEQ multiplex PCR, and TCRdb's table has in-frame clones only and misses some. This table holds 75,000 to 100,000 clones, approximately 92% found once. Germline V CDR1 and CDR2: SGHVS, FQNEAQ. Trimming removed 1 base from V and 7 bases from J, with 8 bases in between. The CDR3 extends over 13 amino acids. The origin of this receptor is a female donor with multiple sclerosis, enrolled in a pregnancy study. J is TRBJ1-5 and V is TRBV7-8; D call uncertain. This specimen was peripheral blood, taken after pregnancy. The CDR3 nucleotides read TGTGCCAGCAGCTTAGACCGTACACAGCCCCAGCATTTT. It encodes CASSLDRTQPQHF.